Below are 11 T cell receptor beta chains sequenced from a single sample in a study of control samples from healthy donors and cancer patients. Only in-frame clones appear in the TCRdb table, and some are missing; sequencing was by immunoSEQ multiplex PCR. The repertoire includes 65,000 to 90,000 clones, over 90% of them detected once, and approximately 2.8% sits in the top ten. Sequencing was done on a sample of blood. The receptors derive from a woman in her twenties or thirties in good health.

J is TRBJ2-7 and V is TRBV7-9; no clear D gene. Between the trimmed V and J ends, which lost 3 bases and 0 bases, there was a span of 9 bases. Germline CDR1 reads SEHNR; CDR2 reads FQNEAQ (reference sequence). The CDR3 is 14 residues long. The CDR3 spells CASSFWSSSYEQYF. As DNA, the CDR3 is TGTGCCAGCAGCTTTTGGTCCAGCTCCTACGAGCAGTACTTC.

V and J are TRBV3-1 (or the pseudogene TRBV3-2) and TRBJ2-3; a possible D gene is TRBD2 (6 bases). There are 17 residues in the CDR3. With 3 bases removed from V and 3 bases from J, the gap between germline ends came to 19 bases. Germline CDR1 and CDR2: LGHDT and YNNKEL (reference sequence). The CDR3 is CASSQGRGNFLTDTQYF. CDR3 DNA: TGTGCCAGCAGCCAGGGTCGGGGGAATTTTCTAACAGATACGCAGTATTTT.

This clone was seen just once. This chain links TRBV7-2 with TRBJ1-1; D is perhaps TRBD1 (5 bases). The V end was cut by 2 bases, the J end by 4 bases, with 8 bases between. The CDR3 totals 13 residues. Looked up from germline, CDR1 is SGHTA and CDR2 is FQGNSA. In DNA form, the CDR3 reads TGTGCCAGCAGCTTAAGGAGGGGCACTGAAGCTTTCTTT. It translates to CASSLRRGTEAFF.

This clone showed up just once. The rearrangement uses TRBV7-2 and TRBJ2-1; D not resolved. V lost 8 bases and J lost 2, with 13 bases in between. CDR1 and CDR2 from the germline V gene are SGHTA and FQGNSA. The CDR3 spans 14 residues. CDR3 sequence: CASSPVDTYNEQFF. The CDR3, as DNA: TGTGCCAGCTCCCCGGTGGATACCTACAATGAGCAGTTCTTC.

In DNA, the CDR3 is TGTGCCAGCAGCCAGGGGGTTCCAACTAATGAAAAACTGTTTTTT. Protein product: CASSQGVPTNEKLFF. This chain connects TRBV7-9 to TRBJ1-4, with 7 bases lining up with TRBD1. The V gene's germline CDR1 is SEHNR and CDR2 FQNEAQ (reference sequence). J was trimmed by 0 bases and V by 5 bases; bases with no gene match: 3. The CDR3 extends over 15 amino acids. The variable domain in full, with the rest retrieved from reference TRBV7-9 and TRBJ1-4, is DTGVSQNPRHKITKRGQNVTFRCDPISEHNRLYWYRQTLGQGPEFLTYFQNEAQLEKSRLLSDRFSAERPKGSFSTLEIQRTEQGDSAMYLCASSQGVPTNEKLFFGSGTQLSVL.

The chain is built from TRBV5-6 and TRBJ1-1; D is unclear. Germline V gives CDR1 SGHDT, CDR2 YYEEEE. The CDR3 is made up of 13 amino acids. Deletions cut 0 bases from V and 3 bases from J, with 6 bases between. CDR3 in amino acids: CASSLATHTEAFF. The CDR3 coding sequence is TGTGCCAGCAGCTTGGCCACCCACACTGAAGCTTTCTTT.

This clone was detected only once. This chain connects TRBV7-2 to TRBJ1-2, with 7 bases matching TRBD1. Germline-derived CDR1 and CDR2 are SGHTA and FQGNSA. There are 14 residues in the CDR3. V lost 2 bases to trimming and J lost 7 bases; unmatched junction nucleotides: 7. The CDR3 nucleotides read TGTGCCAGCAGCTTACTGACAGGGATCGGTGGCTACACCTTC. Its translation: CASSLLTGIGGYTF.

The gene calls are TRBV2 and TRBJ1-5, with 8 nucleotides matching TRBD1. The germline CDR1 and CDR2 sequences are SNHLY and FYNNEI. This CDR3 region has 14 residues. V shed 3 bases, J shed 6 bases, and the junction held 4 bases outside the gene matches. The chain's CDR3 is CASSEDRATQPQHF. CDR3 bases: TGTGCCAGCAGTGAGGACAGGGCAACTCAGCCCCAGCATTTT.

This chain connects TRBV18 to TRBJ2-7, with TRBD2 matching 11 bases. The CDR3 contains 15 residues. Trimming removed 6 bases from V and 5 bases from J; junction bases left unmatched: 9. Looked up from germline, CDR1 is KGHSH and CDR2 is LQKENI. The CDR3 is CASSDLAGGGNEQYF. The CDR3 DNA follows: TGTGCCAGCTCCGACCTAGCGGGGGGTGGCAACGAGCAGTACTTC.

V and J are TRBV19 and TRBJ1-4; D unresolved. Trimming took off 4 bases at V and 0 bases at J, with 15 bases between the two ends. This CDR3 comprises 17 residues. Germline V gene lookup returns CDR1 LNHDA and CDR2 SQIVND (reference sequence). CDR3 DNA sequence: TGTGCCAGTAGTACCACCTCTTTGGCATCAACTAATGAAAAACTGTTTTTT. Translating it yields CASSTTSLASTNEKLFF.

The chain couples TRBV19 to TRBJ1-5, with a possible D match to TRBD1 (5 bases). The CDR3 totals 15 residues. Germline CDR1 is LNHDA and CDR2 is SQIVND (reference sequence). V lost 6 bases and J lost 0, with 12 bases in between. The chain's CDR3 is CASSLGDYSNQPQHF. CDR3 bases: TGTGCCAGTAGCTTAGGGGATTATAGCAATCAGCCCCAGCATTTT.